This TCR beta chain comes out of a study of Graves' ophthalmopathy and Graves' hyperthyroidism. The sample holds many counts of this clonotype. Beta-chain TCR CDR3 regions were amplified from RNA transcripts. HTBI-primed first-round RT-PCR preceded second-round multiplex PCR. TCRdb reanalysed the multiplex PCR reads using MiXCR and keeps one entry per CDR3 protein. The data contain about 220,000 distinct CDR3 sequences, around a fifth of them singletons. Sequencing used peripheral blood. This TCR came from a woman aged 50 to 65 with Graves' ophthalmopathy.

The CDR3 DNA follows: TGTGCTAGTGGTGGGGAGGGGCTGGGCACTGAAGCTTTCTTT. Translated: CASGGEGLGTEAFF. The rearrangement links TRBV12-5 to TRBJ1-1, with a tentative D call TRBD1 (5 bases). Per the germline V gene, CDR1 is LGHNT and CDR2 is FRNRAP. V lost 5 bases and J lost 4, with 14 bases in between. This CDR3 is 14 amino acids long. The complete variable domain, with remaining parts taken from reference TRBV12-5 and TRBJ1-1, reads DARVTQTPRHKVTEMGQEVTMRCQPILGHNTVFWYRQTMMQGLELLAYFRNRAPLDDSGMPKDRFSAEMPDATLATLKIQPSEPRDSAVYFCASGGEGLGTEAFFGQGTRLTVV.